The 27 T cell receptor beta chains given below trace back to one sample, sequenced in a study of T cells in Graves' hyperthyroidism and ophthalmopathy. What was amplified from RNA transcripts were TCR beta CDR3 regions. RT-PCR in the first round (using the HTBI primer set) targeted the TCR CDR3. In TCRdb, the multiplex PCR reads were re-called with MiXCR into one record per CDR3 protein. The sample yields fewer than 700,000 distinct CDR3 sequences, under 20% seen once. Sample: blood. These receptors were obtained from a woman between 18 and 30 years old with Graves' ophthalmopathy.

This clonotype was counted ten times or more. The chain joins TRBV7-3 to TRBJ1-2; maybe TRBD1 (5 bases). Germline V gene lookup returns CDR1 SGHTA and CDR2 FQGTGA. Deletions cut 1 base from V and 4 bases from J, with 16 bases between. This CDR3 has 16 amino acids. The CDR3: CASSLRERGVGYGYTF. The CDR3 DNA reads TGTGCCAGCAGCTTAAGGGAGAGAGGGGTCGGCTATGGCTACACCTTC. The full variable domain, in which reference TRBV7-3 and TRBJ1-2 provide the parts outside the CDR3, is GAGVSQTPSNKVTEKGKYVELRCDPISGHTALYWYRQSLGQGPEFLIYFQGTGAADDSGLPNDRFFAVRPEGSVSTLKIQRTERGDSAVYLCASSLRERGVGYGYTFGSGTRLTVV.

This clonotype was counted at least ten times. This chain links TRBV6-1 with TRBJ2-7, with D perhaps matching TRBD1 (6 bases). V was shortened by 0 bases and J by 4 bases, with 7 bases between the two germline ends. From germline, CDR1 is MNHNS and CDR2 SASEGT. This CDR3 comprises 13 residues. CDR3 sequence (DNA): TGTGCCAGCAGTGAAGCGGGACATTACGAGCAGTACTTC. It translates to CASSEAGHYEQYF.

This clonotype was picked up many times. This sequence joins TRBV30 and TRBJ1-1; 7 nucleotides agree with TRBD1. Germline CDR1 reads GTSNPN; CDR2 reads SVGIG (reference sequence). The CDR3 spans 12 residues. The V gene end was trimmed by 3 bases and the J gene end by 11 bases; junction bases not matched to a gene: 9. The CDR3 protein is CAWRSGGGSAFF. CDR3 nucleotide sequence: TGTGCCTGGAGGAGCGGAGGGGGCTCGGCTTTCTTT.

There are many counts of this clonotype. The gene calls are TRBV5-8 and TRBJ1-2; D is ambiguous. V lost 1 base to trimming and J lost 8 bases, with 15 bases between them. Germline CDR1 is SGHTS and CDR2 is YDEGEE. The CDR3 contains 14 residues. Written as DNA, the CDR3 is TGTGCCAGCAGCTTGAATCTAGCGTCGGCGGGCTACACCTTC. It yields the protein CASSLNLASAGYTF.

This clonotype was seen at least ten times. The chain has TRBV6-1 and TRBJ1-5; the D is unclear. Trimming pared 10 bases from V and 1 base from J, leaving 14 bases between. The length of the CDR3 is 14 residues. The germline gives CDR1 MNHNS, CDR2 SASEGT. The CDR3 loop reads CAIRAGTSNQPQHF. The DNA of the CDR3 is TGTGCCATCCGAGCGGGTACGAGCAATCAGCCCCAGCATTTT.

This clonotype occurred many times. The rearrangement uses TRBV28 and TRBJ1-4, with 12 nucleotides matching TRBD1. CDR1 and CDR2 from the germline V gene are MDHEN and SYDVKM. This CDR3 is built from 13 residues. The J segment lost 9 bases and the V segment lost 8 bases, leaving 4 bases of the junction unmatched. The CDR3 nucleotides are TGTGCCAGCCTGGGACAGGGGGCGCAAAAACTGTTTTTT. This codes for CASLGQGAQKLFF.

This clonotype was observed at least ten times. The rearrangement links TRBV7-2 to TRBJ2-3; D is perhaps TRBD1 (5 bases). Germline V gene lookup returns CDR1 SGHTA and CDR2 FQGNSA. Trimming shortened V by 4 bases and J by 4 bases, and 15 bases separated the two germline ends. This CDR3 spans 15 amino acids. The DNA of the CDR3 is TGTGCCAGCAGCTCTAGTGGGAAAGGGGCAGATACGCAGTATTTT. It is translated as CASSSSGKGADTQYF.

Note on this clonotype: This may arise from a read error, as a much more abundant clone is one base away. The rearrangement uses TRBV7-6 and TRBJ2-1; D possibly corresponds to TRBD2 (5 bases). The V gene lost 3 bases and the J gene lost 10 bases, with 13 bases spanning the gap. The germline CDR1 and CDR2 sequences are SGHVS and FNYEAQ. The CDR3 extends over 13 amino acids. The CDR3 sequence is CASSLGSFYEQFF. CDR3 sequence (DNA): TGTGCCAGCAGCTTGGGGAGTTTCTACGAGCAGTTCTTC.

The chain uses TRBV5-1 and TRBJ2-5; the match to TRBD2 covers 10 bases. V lost 0 bases to trimming and J lost 5 bases; unmatched junction nucleotides: 13. In germline, CDR1 is SGHRS, CDR2 YFSETQ. The CDR3 sequence is 18 residues long. The CDR3 coding sequence is TGCGCCAGCAGCTTGGCCCGTGGAGCGGGAGGGAAGGAGGAGACCCAGTACTTC. This encodes CASSLARGAGGKEETQYF.

This clonotype has only a few counts. The genes are TRBV29-1 and TRBJ2-3; D remains unclear. V was shortened by 6 bases and J by 8 bases, with 18 bases between the two germline ends. This CDR3 comprises 13 residues. Germline loops: CDR1 SQVTM, CDR2 ANQGSEA. The CDR3 DNA follows: TGCAGCGTCGAGAGGACCAACGGTTTTACGCAGTATTTT. As protein: CSVERTNGFTQYF.

The V gene is TRBV7-9, the J gene TRBJ2-7; 7 positions agree with TRBD2. J gave up 4 bases and V 5 bases, and 11 bases lay outside the gene matches. This CDR3 has 15 amino acids. CDR1 and CDR2 (germline): SEHNR, FQNEAQ (reference sequence). The CDR3 coding sequence is TGTGCCAGCAGCCACCCCGGGACTATAACTTACGAGCAGTACTTC. Its protein product is CASSHPGTITYEQYF.

This clonotype came up many times. J is TRBJ2-7 and V is TRBV7-2; 7 positions agree with TRBD1. V lost 6 bases, J lost 6 bases, and 8 bases stayed unmatched. Looked up from germline, CDR1 is SGHTA and CDR2 is FQGNSA. This CDR3 region has 13 residues. The CDR3 DNA reads as TGTGCCAGCAGAACCCTTACAGGGGCCGAGCAGTACTTC. Translating gives CASRTLTGAEQYF. Looking up the rest from reference TRBV7-2 and TRBJ2-7 gives the full variable domain: GAGVSQSPSNKVTEKGKDVELRCDPISGHTALYWYRQSLGQGLEFLIYFQGNSAPDKSGLPSDRFSAERTGGSVSTLTIQRTQQEDSAVYLCASRTLTGAEQYFGPGTRLTVT.

V gene TRBV10-3 combines with J gene TRBJ1-4, with D unclear. The V gene's germline CDR1 is ENHRY and CDR2 SYGVKD. The CDR3 totals 13 residues. V was trimmed by 5 bases and J by 7 bases, leaving 11 bases between them. CDR3 sequence: CAISSSYGEKLFF. The CDR3 DNA reads TGTGCCATCAGTAGCAGTTATGGTGAAAAACTGTTTTTT.

This clonotype appeared many times. The V gene is TRBV27, the J gene TRBJ2-7; TRBD2 is a possible D gene (5 bases). The V gene lost 8 bases and the J gene lost 5 bases, with 16 bases spanning the gap. This CDR3 has 13 amino acids. Germline V CDR1 and CDR2: MNHEY, SMNVEV (reference sequence). The CDR3 DNA is TGTGCCAGCTGCCCCGGGATATTCGACGAGCAGTACTTC. Translating gives CASCPGIFDEQYF.

This clonotype occurred a few times. The chain links TRBV10-3 to TRBJ2-1, with 11 positions matching TRBD2. CDR1 is ENHRY and CDR2 is SYGVKD in the germline V gene. The V segment lost 0 bases and the J segment 0 bases; nucleotides outside the gene matches: 7. The CDR3 contains 19 residues. CDR3 loop: CAISESIVTSGSSYNEQFF. The CDR3 DNA reads TGTGCCATCAGTGAGTCAATCGTAACTAGCGGGAGCTCCTACAATGAGCAGTTCTTC.

This clonotype was recorded at least ten times. The rearrangement joins TRBV30 to TRBJ1-1; 8 bases match TRBD1. CDR3 length: 12 residues. J gave up 3 bases and V 8 bases, and 5 bases lay outside the gene matches. CDR1 is GTSNPN, CDR2 SVGIG, per germline (reference sequence). The CDR3 DNA sequence: TGTGCCAGGACAGGGATGGACACTGAAGCTTTCTTT. It encodes CARTGMDTEAFF.

This clonotype was detected only a few times. J is TRBJ1-1 and V is TRBV6-5, with D tentatively TRBD1 (5 bases). The V and J ends lost 4 bases and 6 bases respectively, with 18 bases between them. Germline CDR1 and CDR2: MNHEY and SVGAGI. This CDR3 has 15 residues. Here the CDR3 DNA reads TGTGCCAGCAGTTCCCCTCTGATCGGGGCTTCTGAAGCTTTCTTT. Protein product: CASSSPLIGASEAFF.

This clonotype was recorded a few times. This chain joins TRBV11-2 and TRBJ1-2; maybe TRBD1 (6 bases). The V end was cut by 10 bases, the J end by 5 bases, with 20 bases between. Per germline, CDR1 SGHAT and CDR2 FQNNGV. CDR3 length equals 14 residues. The CDR3: CATSPRGRGYGYTF. CDR3 nucleotides: TGTGCCACCTCCCCCAGGGGCCGTGGGTATGGCTACACCTTC.

This clonotype was detected a few times. V gene TRBV15 combines with J gene TRBJ1-2, with 11 bases identical to TRBD1. V lost 2 bases, J lost 6 bases, and 8 bases stayed unmatched. Germline CDR1 LNHNV, CDR2 YYDKDF (reference sequence). This CDR3 contains 16 residues. This chain's CDR3 is CATSRLRPGQGDGYTF. Here the CDR3 DNA reads TGTGCCACCAGCAGACTAAGACCGGGACAGGGGGATGGCTACACCTTC.

This clonotype was counted a few times. The rearrangement joins TRBV19 to TRBJ2-7; possible D gene TRBD2, 6 bases. The CDR3 consists of 15 residues. V was clipped by 3 bases and J by 0 bases, with 12 bases between them. Looked up from germline, CDR1 is LNHDA and CDR2 is SQIVND (reference sequence). CDR3 amino acids: CASSIGGAPSYEQYF. CDR3 in DNA: TGTGCCAGTAGTATTGGCGGGGCCCCCTCCTACGAGCAGTACTTC.

This clonotype was picked up many times. This chain uses TRBV18 with TRBJ2-1; D gene ambiguous. V lost 3 bases to trimming and J lost 3 bases, with 12 bases between them. The CDR3 sequence is 15 residues long. Germline loops: CDR1 KGHSH, CDR2 LQKENI. The CDR3 spells CASSPASQLYNEQFF. CDR3 DNA: TGTGCCAGCTCACCGGCCAGCCAGCTCTACAATGAGCAGTTCTTC.

This sequence joins TRBV5-6 and TRBJ1-5, with 9 bases fitting TRBD1. The V segment lost 0 bases and the J segment 7 bases; nucleotides outside the gene matches: 11. The CDR3 has 17 amino acids. From germline, CDR1 is SGHDT and CDR2 YYEEEE. CDR3 DNA: TGTGCCAGCAGCTTGGGATCGAGGACAGGGGACGACCAGCCCCAGCATTTT. The encoded protein is CASSLGSRTGDDQPQHF.

This clonotype was counted only a few times. This chain joins TRBV7-9 and TRBJ1-6; 8 bases fit TRBD1. With V trimmed by 5 bases and J by 15 bases, 9 bases remained unmatched. The CDR3 has 13 amino acids. Per germline, CDR1 SEHNR and CDR2 FQNEAQ (reference sequence). The CDR3 DNA reads TGTGCCAGCAGCCCCCCTGACAGGGGTATCCTCCACTTT. It yields the protein CASSPPDRGILHF.

This clonotype was seen only a few times. The V and J genes are TRBV6-1 and TRBJ1-5, with D perhaps TRBD1 (5 bases). V was clipped by 4 bases and J by 7 bases, with 17 bases between them. There are 15 residues in the CDR3. CDR1 and CDR2 (germline): MNHNS, SASEGT. CDR3 in amino acids: CASSVDTGHQQPQHF. In DNA, the CDR3 is TGTGCCAGCAGTGTGGATACAGGTCATCAACAGCCCCAGCATTTT.

This clonotype appeared a few times. The V gene is TRBV15, the J gene TRBJ2-5; possibly TRBD2 for D (7 bases). CDR1 is LNHNV and CDR2 is YYDKDF in the germline V gene (reference sequence). This CDR3 spans 16 amino acids. With 4 bases removed from V and 3 bases from J, the gap between germline ends came to 18 bases. CDR3 region: CATSTIEGGAKETQYF. Written as DNA, the CDR3 is TGTGCCACCAGCACCATAGAGGGGGGGGCAAAAGAGACCCAGTACTTC.

This clonotype was counted a few times. This chain uses TRBV6-1 with TRBJ1-2; possible D gene TRBD1, 5 bases. Trimming left V 1 base short and J 5 bases short, with 11 bases between. Germline lookup yields CDR1 MNHNS and CDR2 SASEGT. The CDR3 sequence is 14 residues long. CDR3 loop: CASSEGGTDYGYTF. Here the CDR3 DNA reads TGTGCCAGCAGTGAAGGGGGGACGGATTATGGCTACACCTTC.

V is TRBV11-2 and J is TRBJ1-5; D unclear. Germline V gene lookup returns CDR1 SGHAT and CDR2 FQNNGV. Trimming cost V 5 bases and J 3 bases, with 8 bases left between them. The CDR3 is 13 residues long. The CDR3 DNA is TGTGCCAGCAGCGGAGAAGACAATCAGCCCCAGCATTTT. Its protein is CASSGEDNQPQHF.